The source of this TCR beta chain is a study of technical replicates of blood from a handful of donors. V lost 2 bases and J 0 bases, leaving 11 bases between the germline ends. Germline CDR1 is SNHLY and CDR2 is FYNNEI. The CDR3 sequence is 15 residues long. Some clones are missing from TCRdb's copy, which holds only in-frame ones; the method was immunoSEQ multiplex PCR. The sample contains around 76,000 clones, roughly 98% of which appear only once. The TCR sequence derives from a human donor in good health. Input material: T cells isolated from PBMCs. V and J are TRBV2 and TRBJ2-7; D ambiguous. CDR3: CASSESQNLSYEQYF. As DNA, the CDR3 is TGTGCCAGCAGTGAATCACAGAACCTCTCCTACGAGCAGTACTTC.